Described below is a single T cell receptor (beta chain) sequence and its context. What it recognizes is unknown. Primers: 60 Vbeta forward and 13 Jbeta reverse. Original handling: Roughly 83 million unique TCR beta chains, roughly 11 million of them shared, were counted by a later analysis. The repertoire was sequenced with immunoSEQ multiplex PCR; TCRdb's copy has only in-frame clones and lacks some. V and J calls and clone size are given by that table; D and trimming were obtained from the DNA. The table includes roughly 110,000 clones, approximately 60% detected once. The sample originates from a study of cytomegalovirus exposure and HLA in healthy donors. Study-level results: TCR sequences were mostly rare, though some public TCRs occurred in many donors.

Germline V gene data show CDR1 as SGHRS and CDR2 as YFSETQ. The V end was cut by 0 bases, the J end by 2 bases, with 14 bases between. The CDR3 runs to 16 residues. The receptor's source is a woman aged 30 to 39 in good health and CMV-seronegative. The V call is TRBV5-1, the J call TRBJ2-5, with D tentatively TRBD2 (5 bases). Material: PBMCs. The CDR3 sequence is CASSLGEGTRQETQYF. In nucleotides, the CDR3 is TGCGCCAGCAGCTTGGGTGAGGGCACGAGGCAAGAGACCCAGTACTTC.